This T cell receptor beta chain was sequenced during a study of T cells in Graves' hyperthyroidism and ophthalmopathy. PBMCs were derived from 10 ml fresh peripheral blood. Study results and limitations: Before onset, by a median of approximately 6.2 months, the model predicted ophthalmopathy.

This clonotype was counted ten times or more. Its target is not known. The CDR3 runs 14 residues. Germline CDR1 SGHRS, CDR2 YFSETQ. V lost 5 bases to trimming and J lost 5 bases, with 14 bases between them. Amplified TCR beta CDR3 regions derived from RNA transcripts. The HTBI primer set served for first-round RT-PCR of the TCR CDR3. TCRdb reprocessed the multiplex PCR reads with MiXCR, giving one entry per CDR3 protein. In the table there are 40,000 or so distinct CDR3 sequences, around 50% of which are singletons. The sequenced material came from blood. The TCR comes from a woman between 45 and 60 years old with Graves' hyperthyroidism that later progressed to Graves' ophthalmopathy. The chain has TRBV5-1 and TRBJ2-1; the D call may be TRBD1 or TRBD2 (5 bases each). The CDR3 nucleotides are TGCGCCAGCAGTAAAACAGGACTTAACAATGAGCAGTTCTTC. This encodes CASSKTGLNNEQFF.